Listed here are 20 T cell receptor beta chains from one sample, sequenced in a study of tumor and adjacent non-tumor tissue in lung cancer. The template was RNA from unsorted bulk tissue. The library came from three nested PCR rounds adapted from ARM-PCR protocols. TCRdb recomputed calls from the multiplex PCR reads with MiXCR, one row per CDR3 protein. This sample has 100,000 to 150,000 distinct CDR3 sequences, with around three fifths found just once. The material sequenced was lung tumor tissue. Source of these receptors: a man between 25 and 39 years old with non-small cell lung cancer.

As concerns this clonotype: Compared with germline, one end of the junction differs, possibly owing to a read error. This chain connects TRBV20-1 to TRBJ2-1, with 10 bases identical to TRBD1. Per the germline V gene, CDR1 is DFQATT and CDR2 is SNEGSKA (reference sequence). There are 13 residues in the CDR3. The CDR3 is CSTRQGAYDEQFF. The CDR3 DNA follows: TGCAGTACTAGACAGGGGGCCTACGATGAGCAGTTCTTC.

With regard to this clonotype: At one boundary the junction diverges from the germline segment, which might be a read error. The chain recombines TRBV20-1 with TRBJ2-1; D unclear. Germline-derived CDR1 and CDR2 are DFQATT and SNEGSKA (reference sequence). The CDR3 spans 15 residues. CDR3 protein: CSARDHQVSYSEQSF. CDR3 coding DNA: TGCAGTGCTAGAGACCATCAGGTCTCCTACAGTGAGCAGTCCTTC.

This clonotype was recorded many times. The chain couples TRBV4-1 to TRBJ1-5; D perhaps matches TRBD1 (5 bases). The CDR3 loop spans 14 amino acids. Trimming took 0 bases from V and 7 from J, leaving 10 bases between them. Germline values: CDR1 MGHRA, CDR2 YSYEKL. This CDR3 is CASSQDSGRQPQHF. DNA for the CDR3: TGCGCCAGCAGCCAAGATTCAGGGCGCCAGCCCCAGCATTTT.

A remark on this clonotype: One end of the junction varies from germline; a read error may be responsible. CDR3 in amino acids: CANGLSDPETQYF. The CDR3 DNA sequence: TGTGCTAATGGTTTGAGTGACCCAGAGACCCAGTACTTC. V usage is TRBV12-5 and J usage is TRBJ2-5, with unresolved D. CDR3 length: 13 amino acids. Germline lookup yields CDR1 LGHNT and CDR2 FRNRAP.

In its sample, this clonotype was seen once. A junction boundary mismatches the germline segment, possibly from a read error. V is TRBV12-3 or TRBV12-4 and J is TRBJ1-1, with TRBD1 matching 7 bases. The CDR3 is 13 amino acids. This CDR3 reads CASSRAGGTGAFF. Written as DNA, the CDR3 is TGTGCCAGCAGCCGGGCAGGGGGGACTGGAGCTTTCTTT.

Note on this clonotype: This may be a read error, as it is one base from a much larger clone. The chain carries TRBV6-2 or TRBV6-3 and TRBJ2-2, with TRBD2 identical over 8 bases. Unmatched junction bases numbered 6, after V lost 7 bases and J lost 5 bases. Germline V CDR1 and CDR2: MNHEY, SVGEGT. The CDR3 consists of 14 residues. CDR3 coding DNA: TGTGCCAGCACCCAACCGGGGGGGACCGGGGAGCTGTTTTTT. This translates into CASTQPGGTGELFF.

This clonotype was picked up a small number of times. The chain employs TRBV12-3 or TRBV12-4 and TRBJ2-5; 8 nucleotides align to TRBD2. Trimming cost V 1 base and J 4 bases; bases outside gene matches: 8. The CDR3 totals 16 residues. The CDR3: CASSLGAGGIGETQYF. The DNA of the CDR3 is TGTGCCAGCAGTTTAGGTGCGGGAGGTATAGGAGAGACCCAGTACTTC.

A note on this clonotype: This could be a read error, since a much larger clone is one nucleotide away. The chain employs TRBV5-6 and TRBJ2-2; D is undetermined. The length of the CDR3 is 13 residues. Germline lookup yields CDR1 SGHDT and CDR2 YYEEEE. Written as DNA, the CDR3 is TGTGCCAGCAACTTGCTCCTCACCGGGGAGCTGTTTTTT. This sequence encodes CASNLLLTGELFF. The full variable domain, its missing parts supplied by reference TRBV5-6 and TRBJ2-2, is DAGVTQSPTHLIKTRGQQVTLRCSPKSGHDTVSWYQQALGQGPQFIFQYYEEEERQRGNFPDRFSGHQFPNYSSELNVNALLLGDSALYLCASNLLLTGELFFGEGSRLTVL.

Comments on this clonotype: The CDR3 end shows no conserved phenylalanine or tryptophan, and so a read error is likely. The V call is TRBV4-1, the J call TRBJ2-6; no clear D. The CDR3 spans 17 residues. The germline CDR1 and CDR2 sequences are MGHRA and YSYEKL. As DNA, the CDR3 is TGCGGCAGCAGGCCCAATGAGGCCGTCTCCGGGGCCAACGTCCTGACTCTC. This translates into CGSRPNEAVSGANVLTL.

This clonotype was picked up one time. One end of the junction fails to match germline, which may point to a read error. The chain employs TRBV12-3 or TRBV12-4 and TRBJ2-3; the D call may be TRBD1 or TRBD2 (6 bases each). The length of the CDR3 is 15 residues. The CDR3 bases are TGTGCCAGCAGTATGAGGGGGGATAGCACAGATACGCACTATTTT. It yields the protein CASSMRGDSTDTHYF.

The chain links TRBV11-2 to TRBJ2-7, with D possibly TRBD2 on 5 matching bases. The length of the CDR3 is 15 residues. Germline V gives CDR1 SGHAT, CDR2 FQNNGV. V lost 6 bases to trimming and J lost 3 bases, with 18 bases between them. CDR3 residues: CASRLGDGVGYEQYF. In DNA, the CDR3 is TGTGCCAGCAGGTTGGGAGACGGAGTCGGCTACGAGCAGTACTTC.

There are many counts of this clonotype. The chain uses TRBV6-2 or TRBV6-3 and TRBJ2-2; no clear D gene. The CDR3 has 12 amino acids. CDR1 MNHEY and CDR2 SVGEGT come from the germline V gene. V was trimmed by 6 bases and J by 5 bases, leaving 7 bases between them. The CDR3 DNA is TGTGCCAGCAGCGAGATGACCGGGGAGCTGTTTTTT. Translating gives CASSEMTGELFF.

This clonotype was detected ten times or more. The CDR3 reads CATSRAGTQPQHF. The CDR3 nucleotides are TGTGCCACCTCGCGGGCAGGGACTCAGCCCCAGCATTTT. The chain is built from TRBV6-5 and TRBJ1-5; perhaps TRBD1 as D (5 bases). The germline gives CDR1 MNHEY, CDR2 SVGAGI. The V end was cut by 10 bases, the J end by 6 bases, with 16 bases between. The CDR3 sequence is 13 residues long.

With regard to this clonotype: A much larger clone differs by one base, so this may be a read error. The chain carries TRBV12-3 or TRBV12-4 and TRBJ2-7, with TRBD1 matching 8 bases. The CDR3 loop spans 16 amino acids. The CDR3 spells CANSSSWQGAIYEQYF. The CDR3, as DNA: TGTGCCAACAGTTCCAGTTGGCAGGGGGCTATCTACGAGCAGTACTTC.

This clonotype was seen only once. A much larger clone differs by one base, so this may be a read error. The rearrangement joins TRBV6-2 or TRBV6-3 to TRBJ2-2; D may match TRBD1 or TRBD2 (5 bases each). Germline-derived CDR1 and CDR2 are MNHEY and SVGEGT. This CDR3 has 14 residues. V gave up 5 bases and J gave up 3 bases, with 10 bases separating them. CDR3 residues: CASSTGTDTGELFF. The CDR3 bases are TGTGCCAGCAGTACCGGGACGGACACCGGGGAGCTGTTTTTT.

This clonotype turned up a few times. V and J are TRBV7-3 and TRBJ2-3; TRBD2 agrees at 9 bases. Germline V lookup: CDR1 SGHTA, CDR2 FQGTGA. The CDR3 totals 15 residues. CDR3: CAGSSSGRNADTQYF. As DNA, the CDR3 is TGTGCTGGCAGCTCAAGCGGGAGGAACGCAGATACGCAGTATTTT.

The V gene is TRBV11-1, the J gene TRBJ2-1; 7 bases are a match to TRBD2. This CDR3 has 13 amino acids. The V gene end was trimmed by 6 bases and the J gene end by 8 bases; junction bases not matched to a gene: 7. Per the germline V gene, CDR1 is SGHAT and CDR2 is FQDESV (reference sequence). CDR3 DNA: TGTGCCAGCAGTTATGGGACTAACTATGAGCAGTTCTTC. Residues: CASSYGTNYEQFF.

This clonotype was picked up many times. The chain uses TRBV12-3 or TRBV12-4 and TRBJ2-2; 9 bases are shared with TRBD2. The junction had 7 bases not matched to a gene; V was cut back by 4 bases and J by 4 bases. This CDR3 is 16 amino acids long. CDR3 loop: CASSWTSALGTGELFF. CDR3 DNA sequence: TGTGCCAGCAGTTGGACTAGCGCACTAGGCACCGGGGAGCTGTTTTTT.

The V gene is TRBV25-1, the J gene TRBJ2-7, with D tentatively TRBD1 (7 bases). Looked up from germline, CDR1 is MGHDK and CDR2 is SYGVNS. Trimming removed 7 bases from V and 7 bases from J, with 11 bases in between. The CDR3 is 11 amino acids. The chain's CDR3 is CASNAGGEQYF. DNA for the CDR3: TGTGCCAGCAATGCAGGGGGGGAGCAGTACTTC.

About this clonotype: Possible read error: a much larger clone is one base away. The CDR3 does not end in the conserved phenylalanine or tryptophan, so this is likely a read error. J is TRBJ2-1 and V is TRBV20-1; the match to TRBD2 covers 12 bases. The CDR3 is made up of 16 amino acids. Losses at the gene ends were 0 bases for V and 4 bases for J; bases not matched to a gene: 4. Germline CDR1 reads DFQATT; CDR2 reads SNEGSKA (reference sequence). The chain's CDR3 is CSAREWTSGKYNEQFL. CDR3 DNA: TGCAGTGCTAGAGAATGGACTAGCGGGAAATACAATGAGCAGTTCCTC.